One sample yielded the 10 T cell receptor beta chains listed below, sequenced in a study of blood T cell repertoires in COVID-19. Libraries were prepared by immunoSEQ multiplex PCR; TCRdb keeps only in-frame clonotypes and omits some of them. The table has roughly 68,000 clones, roughly 90% seen once. The sequencing input was peripheral blood. These receptors originate from a man between 45 and 60 years old with acute or convalescent COVID-19.

The chain couples TRBV19 to TRBJ2-3; 10 bases are a match to TRBD2. Trimming removed 7 bases from V and 3 bases from J; junction bases left unmatched: 10. CDR1 and CDR2 from the germline V gene are LNHDA and SQIVND (reference sequence). This CDR3 is built from 16 residues. The CDR3 loop is CASNTAGGLWTDTQYF. CDR3 nucleotides: TGTGCCAGTAATACAGCGGGGGGGTTATGGACAGATACGCAGTATTTT.

A few counts support this clone. The CDR3 coding sequence is TGTGCCAGTAGTCGAACAGTGAACACTGAAGCTTTCTTT. It yields the protein CASSRTVNTEAFF. The chain is built from TRBV19 and TRBJ1-1; D is unclear. Trimming shortened V by 5 bases and J by 0 bases, and 7 bases separated the two germline ends. Germline loops: CDR1 LNHDA, CDR2 SQIVND (reference sequence). The CDR3 has 13 residues.

The V and J genes are TRBV19 and TRBJ1-5, with 8 bases fitting TRBD1. CDR3 size: 16 residues. Germline CDR1 and CDR2: LNHDA and SQIVND (reference sequence). Trimming cost V 3 bases and J 0 bases; bases outside gene matches: 4. The CDR3, as DNA: TGTGCCAGTAGTATCGCACAGGGGGTTAGCAATCAGCCCCAGCATTTT. Its translation is CASSIAQGVSNQPQHF.

The gene calls are TRBV7-3 and TRBJ2-3; 10 bases line up with TRBD2. The V and J ends lost 5 bases and 1 base, in that order; junction bases with no gene match: 6. Germline-derived CDR1 and CDR2 are SGHTA and FQGTGA. This CDR3 has 16 residues. The CDR3 spells CASSQSGTSGTDTQYF. CDR3 in DNA: TGTGCCAGCAGCCAAAGCGGGACTAGCGGCACAGATACGCAGTATTTT.

This clone appeared once. The genes are TRBV9 and TRBJ2-7; 7 bases are a match to TRBD1. The CDR3 consists of 15 residues. CDR1 is SGDLS, CDR2 YYNGEE, per germline. J was trimmed by 4 bases and V by 4 bases; bases with no gene match: 11. CDR3: CASSSHAGGVYEQYF. The DNA of the CDR3 is TGTGCCAGCAGCTCACACGCAGGGGGAGTATACGAGCAGTACTTC.

The rearrangement joins TRBV18 to TRBJ2-4; TRBD2 aligns across 7 bases. V was pared by 3 bases and J by 0 bases, with 5 bases of the junction left unmatched. The CDR3 is 16 amino acids. The germline gives CDR1 KGHSH, CDR2 LQKENI. The DNA of the CDR3 is TGTGCCAGCTCACCGCCTTCGGGGGGAGCCAAAAACATTCAGTACTTC. Its translation is CASSPPSGGAKNIQYF.

This clone came up a few times. The chain has TRBV11-3 and TRBJ1-6; D possibly corresponds to TRBD1 (6 bases). Germline V CDR1 and CDR2: SGHNT, YENEEA. The germline V and J ends were trimmed by 6 bases and 0 bases, with 15 bases remaining between them. CDR3 length: 17 amino acids. The chain's CDR3 is CASRPKTGSSYNSPLHF. DNA for the CDR3: TGTGCCAGCAGACCTAAGACAGGAAGCTCCTATAATTCACCCCTCCACTTT.

The rearrangement uses TRBV6-5 and TRBJ1-3, with D tentatively TRBD1 (6 bases). Deletions cut 6 bases from V and 6 bases from J, with 18 bases between. Germline CDR1 MNHEY, CDR2 SVGAGI. This CDR3 has 15 amino acids. The CDR3 sequence is CASRLTGSSENTIYF. The DNA for the CDR3 is TGTGCCAGCAGATTGACAGGCTCCTCAGAAAACACCATATATTTT.

The chain has TRBV19 and TRBJ2-7, with 7 nucleotides matching TRBD2. Losses at the gene ends were 0 bases for V and 0 bases for J; bases not matched to a gene: 11. The CDR3 is made up of 18 amino acids. Looked up from germline, CDR1 is LNHDA and CDR2 is SQIVND (reference sequence). The CDR3 DNA is TGTGCCAGTAGTATAGATCGTGGGGGGGACTCGAGCTCCTACGAGCAGTACTTC. It specifies CASSIDRGGDSSSYEQYF.

This clone appeared a single time. The rearrangement joins TRBV5-1 to TRBJ1-3; D remains unclear. This CDR3 comprises 12 residues. The germline V and J ends were trimmed by 5 bases and 4 bases, with 7 bases remaining between them. Per the germline V gene, CDR1 is SGHRS and CDR2 is YFSETQ. The CDR3 region is CASSIEGNTIYF. The CDR3 DNA is TGCGCCAGCAGTATCGAGGGAAACACCATATATTTT.